These 21 T cell receptor beta chains originate from one sample sequenced in a study of blood T cell repertoires in COVID-19. Repertoires were generated with immunoSEQ multiplex PCR, while TCRdb's copy carries only in-frame clones and drops some. This table holds around 110,000 clones, 70% to 90% found once. Sequencing used peripheral blood. The receptors come from a man in his forties or fifties with acute or convalescent COVID-19.

The rearrangement uses TRBV6-5 and TRBJ2-2, with 7 bases aligning to TRBD1. This CDR3 is built from 15 residues. V dropped 1 base and J dropped 6; count of bases not matched to a gene: 5. Germline V gene data show CDR1 as MNHEY and CDR2 as SVGAGI. The CDR3 here is CASSYLTGLPGELFF. DNA of the CDR3: TGTGCCAGCAGTTACTTGACAGGGCTTCCCGGGGAGCTGTTTTTT.

The chain employs TRBV10-2 and TRBJ2-4, with 11 bases identical to TRBD2. Germline V CDR1 and CDR2: WSHSY, SAAADI. Trimming cost V 8 bases and J 5 bases; bases outside gene matches: 5. The CDR3 is made up of 14 amino acids. Written as DNA, the CDR3 is TGCGCCAGCCAAACTAGCGGGAGACAAAACATTCAGTACTTC. Protein sequence: CASQTSGRQNIQYF.

The V call is TRBV6-5, the J call TRBJ1-3; possibly TRBD1 for D (6 bases). CDR1 and CDR2 (germline): MNHEY, SVGAGI. This CDR3 spans 13 amino acids. CDR3 nucleotides: TGTTCCCGGGGGAGGGGGGCTGGAAACACCATATATTTT. It encodes CSRGRGAGNTIYF.

This clone has just a few counts. The CDR3: CASGGANSRTDTQYF. CDR3 bases: TGTGCCAGCGGAGGGGCAAACTCCCGCACAGATACGCAGTATTTT. The chain uses TRBV6-5 and TRBJ2-3; possible D gene TRBD2, 6 bases. CDR3 length: 15 residues. Germline values: CDR1 MNHEY, CDR2 SVGAGI. V was cut by 8 bases and J by 1 base, with 16 bases left in between.

This chain uses TRBV27 with TRBJ1-2; perhaps TRBD1 as D (6 bases). This CDR3 contains 15 residues. CDR1 and CDR2 (germline): MNHEY, SMNVEV (reference sequence). The V and J ends lost 5 bases and 2 bases respectively, with 15 bases between them. The DNA of the CDR3 is TGTGCCAGCAGTCCCCGGGACACTAACAACTATGGCTACACCTTC. This encodes CASSPRDTNNYGYTF.

The chain employs TRBV6-5 and TRBJ1-2; D uncertain. CDR1 is MNHEY and CDR2 is SVGAGI in the germline V gene. The V and J ends lost 5 bases and 4 bases respectively, with 14 bases between them. The length of the CDR3 is 14 residues. CDR3 nucleotide sequence: TGTGCCAGCAGTATCCAGGCCGGCCGCTATGGCTACACCTTC. It encodes CASSIQAGRYGYTF.

The chain links TRBV7-9 to TRBJ1-3, with 7 positions matching TRBD1. This CDR3 comprises 17 residues. Germline V lookup: CDR1 SEHNR, CDR2 FQNEAQ (reference sequence). After removal of 5 bases from V and 4 bases from J, the junction contained 14 bases not matched to a gene. The CDR3 region has the DNA TGTGCCAGCAGCCTTATCTGGGCCCGGGACAGCGGAAACACCATATATTTT. It translates to CASSLIWARDSGNTIYF. The full variable domain, with the rest looked up from reference TRBV7-9 and TRBJ1-3, is DTGVSQNPRHKITKRGQNVTFRCDPISEHNRLYWYRQTLGQGPEFLTYFQNEAQLEKSRLLSDRFSAERPKGSFSTLEIQRTEQGDSAMYLCASSLIWARDSGNTIYFGEGSWLTVV.

The rearrangement joins TRBV6-5 to TRBJ2-1; 11 bases are shared with TRBD1. The J segment lost 2 bases and the V segment lost 7 bases, leaving 4 bases of the junction unmatched. The CDR3 extends over 15 amino acids. The germline CDR1 and CDR2 sequences are MNHEY and SVGAGI. CDR3 sequence: CASTPDRGPYNEQFF. For the CDR3, the DNA is TGTGCCAGCACCCCGGACAGGGGGCCCTACAATGAGCAGTTCTTC.

The rearrangement joins TRBV4-1 to TRBJ2-1, with TRBD2 matching 8 bases. The CDR3 loop spans 16 amino acids. The germline V gene encodes CDR1 MGHRA and CDR2 YSYEKL. J was trimmed by 3 bases and V by 1 base; bases with no gene match: 5. The CDR3: CASSQAASGGYNEQFF. The CDR3 nucleotides read TGCGCCAGCAGCCAAGCGGCCAGCGGGGGCTACAATGAGCAGTTCTTC.

Only one count was recorded for this clone. V and J are TRBV5-1 and TRBJ1-1, with a weak D call TRBD1 (5 bases). Trimming stripped 2 bases from V and 1 base from J, with 12 bases between. The CDR3 totals 15 residues. CDR1 and CDR2 from the germline V gene are SGHRS and YFSETQ. As DNA, the CDR3 is TGCGCCAGCAGCTTACAGAGACAGACGAACACTGAAGCTTTCTTT. Amino acids: CASSLQRQTNTEAFF.

This clone has only a few counts. CDR3 region: CASSPSGLAGNEQYF. The CDR3 nucleotides read TGCGCCAGCAGCCCGTCGGGACTAGCGGGAAACGAGCAGTACTTC. V is TRBV5-1 and J is TRBJ2-7; 13 positions match TRBD2. CDR3 length equals 15 residues. Losses at the gene ends were 4 bases for V and 5 bases for J; bases not matched to a gene: 6. Germline V CDR1 and CDR2: SGHRS, YFSETQ. Full variable domain (rest looked up from reference TRBV5-1 and TRBJ2-7): KAGVTQTPRYLIKTRGQQVTLSCSPISGHRSVSWYQQTPGQGLQFLFEYFSETQRNKGNFPGRFSGRQFSNSRSEMNVSTLELGDSALYLCASSPSGLAGNEQYFGPGTRLTVT.

V gene TRBV28 combines with J gene TRBJ2-7; 7 nucleotides line up with TRBD1. Germline V gene lookup returns CDR1 MDHEN and CDR2 SYDVKM. Trimming cost V 6 bases and J 9 bases; bases outside gene matches: 5. The CDR3 consists of 11 residues. CDR3 loop: CASSDTGAQYF. The CDR3 coding sequence is TGTGCCAGCAGCGATACAGGGGCGCAGTACTTC.

In DNA, the CDR3 is TGTGCCAGCAGCTTGTTAGCCTCATTCGAGCAGTACTTC. This encodes CASSLLASFEQYF. The rearrangement uses TRBV5-6 and TRBJ2-7; D remains unclear. The CDR3 has 13 amino acids. Germline V gene sequence: CDR1 SGHDT, CDR2 YYEEEE. The V and J ends lost 1 base and 6 bases respectively, with 11 bases between them.

The genes are TRBV5-1 and TRBJ2-3; 11 bases agree with TRBD2. Germline V gene data show CDR1 as SGHRS and CDR2 as YFSETQ. CDR3 size: 16 residues. V lost 3 bases and J lost 1; bases outside the gene matches: 4. CDR3 loop: CASSSLTSGGTDTQYF. In DNA form, the CDR3 reads TGCGCCAGCAGCTCGTTGACTAGCGGGGGCACAGATACGCAGTATTTT.

This chain connects TRBV2 to TRBJ2-7, with 10 bases identical to TRBD2. This CDR3 contains 15 residues. Trimming removed 5 bases from V and 1 base from J; junction bases left unmatched: 5. From germline, CDR1 is SNHLY and CDR2 FYNNEI. The CDR3 protein is CASSTTSGVSYEQYF. The DNA of the CDR3 is TGTGCCAGCAGTACAACTAGCGGGGTGTCCTACGAGCAGTACTTC.

This chain links TRBV5-4 with TRBJ2-1; TRBD1 agrees at 9 bases. This CDR3 is 16 amino acids long. In germline, CDR1 is SGHNT, CDR2 YYREEE (reference sequence). The trim removed 0 bases at V and 4 bases at J, leaving 5 bases unmatched. The CDR3 DNA reads as TGTGCCAGCAGCTTGGAAGGGACAGGGTGGTACAATGAGCAGTTCTTC. It yields the protein CASSLEGTGWYNEQFF.

The chain is built from TRBV23-1 and TRBJ2-2; D may be TRBD1 (5 bases). TRBV23-1 is filed as an ORF, its function uncertain. CDR3 length equals 17 residues. V was shortened by 4 bases and J by 3 bases, with 18 bases between the two germline ends. CDR3 sequence: CASSRQGQAHDTGELFF. The CDR3 DNA reads as TGCGCCAGCAGTCGCCAGGGCCAAGCGCATGACACCGGGGAGCTGTTTTTT.

The rearrangement links TRBV30 to TRBJ1-5; a weak D match, TRBD1 (5 bases). Germline-derived CDR1 and CDR2 are GTSNPN and SVGIG (reference sequence). Between the trimmed V and J ends, which lost 2 bases and 6 bases, there was a span of 17 bases. The CDR3 runs 15 residues. CDR3 region: CAWSLGAGPSQPQHF. The CDR3 DNA is TGTGCCTGGAGTCTTGGGGCAGGGCCCTCTCAGCCCCAGCATTTT.

This clone was seen a handful of times. J is TRBJ2-3 and V is TRBV11-1, with D possibly matching TRBD2 (6 bases). The CDR3 length is 16 residues. Germline loops: CDR1 SGHAT, CDR2 FQDESV (reference sequence). Deletions cut 1 base from V and 0 bases from J, with 11 bases between. The CDR3 loop reads CASSLGDWLSTDTQYF. The CDR3 coding sequence is TGTGCCAGCAGCTTAGGGGACTGGCTAAGCACAGATACGCAGTATTTT.

The V and J genes are TRBV18 and TRBJ2-5, with 7 bases that match TRBD2. Germline V gene sequence: CDR1 KGHSH, CDR2 LQKENI. Trimming removed 4 bases from V and 5 bases from J; junction bases left unmatched: 7. There are 14 residues in the CDR3. The CDR3 reads CASSLNSGDETQYF. The DNA for the CDR3 is TGTGCCAGCTCACTTAACAGCGGGGATGAGACCCAGTACTTC. Based on the CDR3 plus reference TRBV18 and TRBJ2-5, the full variable domain is NAGVMQNPRHLVRRRGQEARLRCSPMKGHSHVYWYRQLPEEGLKFMVYLQKENIIDESGMPKERFSAEFPKEGPSILRIQQVVRGDSAAYFCASSLNSGDETQYFGPGTRLLVL.

The chain uses TRBV2 and TRBJ2-1; 9 bases line up with TRBD2. Looked up from germline, CDR1 is SNHLY and CDR2 is FYNNEI. The CDR3 covers 14 residues. After removal of 10 bases from V and 9 bases from J, the junction contained 13 bases not matched to a gene. The CDR3 protein is CATLAGPGVSEQFF. The CDR3 DNA reads as TGTGCCACCCTAGCGGGGCCCGGCGTTTCTGAGCAGTTCTTC. The variable domain in full, completed from reference TRBV2 and TRBJ2-1, reads EPEVTQTPSHQVTQMGQEVILRCVPISNHLYFYWYRQILGQKVEFLVSFYNNEISEKSEIFDDQFSVERPDGSNFTLKIRSTKLEDSAMYFCATLAGPGVSEQFFGPGTRLTVL.